This TCR beta chain appears in the sequencing data of a study of T cells after yellow fever vaccination. Notes on the study in general: FACS-sorted repertoires might harbor abundant contaminating clonotypes from the bulk population. Detected again after the booster were most primary-vaccination clones, at 96% CD4 and 88% CD8.

As to this clonotype: Its specificity is unknown.

Template switching with 5'RACE generated the TCR cDNA and added a universal primer site and UMIs. Each CDR3 protein is one row after TCRdb ran MiXCR on the 5' RACE reads. Of 620,000 or so distinct CDR3 sequences in the sample, about 12% were seen once. Trimming took off 7 bases at V and 2 bases at J, with 20 bases between the two ends. The CDR3 runs to 16 residues. The sequencing used PBMCs, collected on the day of the yellow fever booster vaccination. The rearrangement uses TRBV12-3 or TRBV12-4 and TRBJ1-2; no clear D gene. This sequence originates from a man aged 25-40 years who received the YFV17D yellow fever vaccine. The CDR3, as DNA: TGTGCCAGCACCACACCCCGGTCGGGAGGGAACTATGGCTACACCTTC. It encodes CASTTPRSGGNYGYTF.